These T cell receptor beta chains were read from a single sample in a study of cytomegalovirus exposure and HLA in healthy donors. The method was immunoSEQ multiplex PCR; TCRdb's version includes in-frame clones alone and lacks a portion of them. Of about 360,000 clones in the sample, 80% to 90% were seen once. The sequenced material came from PBMCs. These receptors were taken from a woman aged 18-29 years in good health and CMV-seronegative. Both conserved end residues are part of each CDR3. A D gene is named only where the DNA matches it firmly. The listing skips clone size in some rows; elsewhere it reads once, few, many or a size class.

clone_size	v_call	j_call	d_call	cdr3_aa	cdr3_nt
.	TRBV7-9	TRBJ1-5	.	CASSPPGVRGDQPQHF	TGTGCCAGCAGCCCCCCCGGGGTTCGAGGTGATCAGCCCCAGCATTTT
.	TRBV19	TRBJ2-1	.	CASSIDLLTYNEQFF	TGTGCCAGTAGTATAGATCTATTGACCTACAATGAGCAGTTCTTC
.	TRBV19	TRBJ2-2	TRBD2	CASSTSSGNTGELFF	TGTGCCAGTAGTACCTCTAGCGGGAACACCGGGGAGCTGTTTTTT
.	TRBV9	TRBJ2-7	.	CASSVAGGGTYEQYF	TGTGCCAGCAGCGTAGCTGGCGGGGGCACCTACGAGCAGTACTTC
.	TRBV9	TRBJ2-5	.	CASSVSGEGETQYF	TGTGCCAGCAGCGTTTCAGGGGAGGGGGAGACCCAGTACTTC
once	TRBV19	TRBJ1-1	.	CASSRLQRDTEAFF	TGTGCCAGTAGTCGACTACAGCGGGACACTGAAGCTTTCTTT
.	TRBV27	TRBJ1-2	.	CASSFRRDYGYTF	TGTGCCAGCAGTTTTCGGAGGGACTATGGCTACACCTTC
once	TRBV19	TRBJ2-7	TRBD1	CASSQQGVSENYPYEQYF	TGTGCCAGTAGCCAACAGGGGGTGTCGGAAAATTACCCCTACGAGCAGTACTTC
.	TRBV19	TRBJ1-2	.	CASSMGGSGATRGYTF	TGTGCCAGTAGTATGGGGGGTAGCGGAGCGACGAGGGGCTACACCTTC
.	TRBV2	TRBJ2-7	TRBD2	CASSEELAGVYEQYF	TGTGCCAGCAGTGAAGAGCTAGCGGGAGTCTACGAGCAGTACTTC
few	TRBV5-1	TRBJ2-1	.	CASRRTDNEQFF	TGCGCCAGCAGGAGAACAGACAATGAGCAGTTCTTC
.	TRBV6-5	TRBJ2-5	TRBD2	CASSGLAGEGLTQYF	TGTGCCAGCAGTGGACTAGCGGGGGAAGGTCTTACCCAGTACTTC
.	TRBV7-9	TRBJ1-4	.	CASSDSGGFDEKLFF	TGTGCCAGCAGCGACAGCGGAGGGTTCGATGAAAAACTGTTTTTT
.	TRBV14	TRBJ2-1	TRBD2	CASSHIGTSGPNEQFF	TGTGCCAGCAGCCACATCGGGACTAGCGGACCCAATGAGCAGTTCTTC
once	TRBV28	TRBJ1-1	.	CASNRAGTEAFF	TGTGCCAGCAACCGGGCGGGGACTGAAGCTTTCTTT
.	TRBV15	TRBJ1-5	TRBD1	CATSRDQGVNQPQHF	TGTGCCACCAGCAGAGATCAGGGGGTCAATCAGCCCCAGCATTTT
.	TRBV2	TRBJ1-3	.	CASSGEGGSGNTIYF	TGTGCCAGCAGTGGTGAAGGGGGCTCTGGAAACACCATATATTTT
.	TRBV7-2	TRBJ2-3	TRBD1	CASSPTGADTQYF	TGTGCCAGCAGCCCCACAGGGGCAGATACGCAGTATTTT
.	TRBV27	TRBJ1-5	.	CASSRGGFNQPQHF	TGTGCCAGCTCGCGGGGAGGCTTCAATCAGCCCCAGCATTTT
.	TRBV7-2	TRBJ2-7	TRBD2	CASSLRRETGEQYF	TGTGCCAGCAGCTTAAGGCGGGAGACGGGCGAGCAGTACTTC
.	TRBV5-6	TRBJ2-5	TRBD1	CASSLAGGTGRETQYF	TGTGCCAGCAGCTTGGCGGGCGGGACAGGGAGGGAGACCCAGTACTTC
.	TRBV2	TRBJ2-2	.	CAAKWAANTGELFF	TGTGCCGCCAAATGGGCAGCGAACACCGGGGAGCTGTTTTTT
.	TRBV29-1	TRBJ2-1	TRBD2	CSVEASGTDYNEQFF	TGCAGCGTTGAAGCTAGCGGGACCGATTACAATGAGCAGTTCTTC
.	TRBV5-8	TRBJ1-2	TRBD1	CASSFGTDLHYGYTF	TGTGCCAGCAGCTTCGGGACAGACCTTCACTATGGCTACACCTTC
.	TRBV7-9	TRBJ1-1	TRBD1	CASSLRDRVSTEAFF	TGTGCCAGCAGCCTCCGGGACAGGGTGTCCACTGAAGCTTTCTTT
.	TRBV14	TRBJ2-1	.	CASSLTHEQFF	TGTGCCAGCAGCCTGACTCATGAGCAGTTCTTC
.	TRBV28	TRBJ2-6	.	CASMRPRTGANVLTF	TGTGCCAGCATGCGCCCGAGAACTGGGGCCAACGTCCTGACTTTC
.	TRBV6-6	TRBJ1-6	.	CASSYGTLGNSPLHF	TGTGCCAGCAGTTACGGGACACTAGGGAATTCACCCCTCCACTTT
.	TRBV6-1	TRBJ2-7	TRBD1	CASSPGTGASEQYF	TGTGCCAGCAGTCCCGGGACAGGGGCCAGCGAGCAGTACTTC
.	TRBV30	TRBJ2-7	.	CAWSARGPEQYF	TGTGCCTGGAGTGCAAGGGGCCCCGAGCAGTACTTC
.	TRBV7-9	TRBJ1-5	TRBD1	CASSPPTGTGQPQHF	TGTGCCAGCAGCCCCCCGACAGGGACGGGGCAGCCCCAGCATTTT
few	TRBV4-1	TRBJ2-7	.	CASSPRTSEEQYF	TGCGCCAGCAGCCCTAGGACATCGGAAGAGCAGTACTTC
.	TRBV2	TRBJ2-7	.	CASTQGAYEQYF	TGTGCCAGCACTCAAGGGGCCTACGAGCAGTACTTC
.	TRBV5-6	TRBJ2-3	TRBD2	CASSGPSGAGTDTQYF	TGTGCCAGCAGCGGACCTAGCGGGGCCGGCACAGATACGCAGTATTTT